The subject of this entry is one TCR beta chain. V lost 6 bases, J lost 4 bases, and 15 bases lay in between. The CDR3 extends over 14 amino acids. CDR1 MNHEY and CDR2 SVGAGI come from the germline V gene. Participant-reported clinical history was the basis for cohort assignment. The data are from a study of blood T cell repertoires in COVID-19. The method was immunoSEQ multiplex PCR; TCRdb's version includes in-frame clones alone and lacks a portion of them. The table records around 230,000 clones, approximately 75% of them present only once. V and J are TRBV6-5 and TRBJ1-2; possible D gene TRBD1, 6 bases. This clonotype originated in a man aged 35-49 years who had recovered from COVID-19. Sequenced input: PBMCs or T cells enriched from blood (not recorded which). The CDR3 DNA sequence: TGTGCCAGCAGGCCGGCAGGGGAGGGCTATGGCTACACCTTC. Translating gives CASRPAGEGYGYTF.